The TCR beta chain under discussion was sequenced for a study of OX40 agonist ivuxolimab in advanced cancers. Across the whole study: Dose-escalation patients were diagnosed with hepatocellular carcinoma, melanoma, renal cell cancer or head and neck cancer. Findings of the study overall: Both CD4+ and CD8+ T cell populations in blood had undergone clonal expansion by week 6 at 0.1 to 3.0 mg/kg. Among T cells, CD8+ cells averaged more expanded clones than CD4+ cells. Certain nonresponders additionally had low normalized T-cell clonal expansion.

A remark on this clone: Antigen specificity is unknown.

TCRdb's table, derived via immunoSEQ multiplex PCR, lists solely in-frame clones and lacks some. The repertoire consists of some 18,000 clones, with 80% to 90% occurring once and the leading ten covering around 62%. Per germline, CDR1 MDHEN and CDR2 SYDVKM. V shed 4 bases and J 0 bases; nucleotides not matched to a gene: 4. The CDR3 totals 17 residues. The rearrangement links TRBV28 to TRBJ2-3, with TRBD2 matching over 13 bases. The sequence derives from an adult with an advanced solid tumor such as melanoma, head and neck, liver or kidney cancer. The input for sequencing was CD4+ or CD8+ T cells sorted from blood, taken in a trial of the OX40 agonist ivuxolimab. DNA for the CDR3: TGTGCCAGCAGTTCGGGACTAGCGGGACCTAGCACAGATACGCAGTATTTT. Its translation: CASSSGLAGPSTDTQYF.